The 9 T cell receptor beta chains listed next were all sequenced from one sample in a study of blood T cell repertoires in COVID-19. The assay was immunoSEQ multiplex PCR, and TCRdb's table has in-frame clones only and misses some. The sample contains 150,000 to 200,000 clones, around 80% of which appear only once. Input material: peripheral blood. The origin of the receptors is an elderly woman with active or convalescent COVID-19.

V and J are TRBV5-1 and TRBJ2-7; possibly TRBD1 for D (6 bases). V lost 0 bases and J 7 bases, leaving 14 bases between the germline ends. CDR1 is SGHRS, CDR2 YFSETQ, per germline. The CDR3 is 14 residues long. CDR3 region: CASSLGGTIQEQYF. For the CDR3, the DNA is TGCGCCAGCAGCTTGGGAGGGACAATCCAAGAGCAGTACTTC.

The chain has TRBV29-1 and TRBJ1-2, with TRBD1 matching 7 bases. V shed 4 bases, J shed 7 bases, and the junction held 12 bases outside the gene matches. The CDR3 totals 14 residues. Germline CDR1 and CDR2: SQVTM and ANQGSEA. The CDR3 DNA reads as TGCAGCGTTGCCCCTGACAGGGTTATTTCTGGCTACACCTTC. It is translated as CSVAPDRVISGYTF.

The chain carries TRBV21-1 and TRBJ2-5; TRBD1 is taken as the D call from the table, unchecked against the DNA. TRBV21-1 is listed as a pseudogene. The CDR3 is made up of 15 amino acids. The CDR3 loop reads CASSKGWTGGKTQYF. CDR3 nucleotide sequence: TGTGCCAGCAGCAAAGGGTGGACAGGGGGCAAGACCCAGTACTTC.

V is TRBV18 and J is TRBJ2-5; 9 bases align to TRBD1. Germline assignment: CDR1 KGHSH and CDR2 LQKENI. The V gene end was trimmed by 5 bases and the J gene end by 2 bases; junction bases not matched to a gene: 9. The CDR3 has 16 residues. CDR3 coding DNA: TGTGCCAGCTCATCCGGACAGGGGATGACACAAGAGACCCAGTACTTC. Amino acids: CASSSGQGMTQETQYF.

V usage is TRBV18 and J usage is TRBJ1-1, with TRBD1 identical over 7 bases. Germline V lookup: CDR1 KGHSH, CDR2 LQKENI. The length of the CDR3 is 16 residues. V gave up 6 bases and J gave up 1 base; unmatched junction bases: 11. For the CDR3, the DNA is TGTGCCAGCTCGGTGCTTAGTGACAGGGCGAACACTGAAGCTTTCTTT. It is translated as CASSVLSDRANTEAFF. Using reference TRBV18 and TRBJ1-1 for the parts outside the CDR3, the full variable domain is NAGVMQNPRHLVRRRGQEARLRCSPMKGHSHVYWYRQLPEEGLKFMVYLQKENIIDESGMPKERFSAEFPKEGPSILRIQQVVRGDSAAYFCASSVLSDRANTEAFFGQGTRLTVV.

This sequence joins TRBV10-3 and TRBJ2-1; TRBD1 aligns across 10 bases. Germline-derived CDR1 and CDR2 are ENHRY and SYGVKD. With V trimmed by 5 bases and J by 9 bases, 7 bases remained unmatched. CDR3 length equals 14 residues. CDR3 in DNA: TGTGCCATCAGTTTGGACAGGGGGGGGACTGAGCAGTTCTTC. The encoded protein is CAISLDRGGTEQFF.

V is TRBV19 and J is TRBJ2-1, with D possibly being TRBD1 (6 bases). Trimming took off 1 base at V and 4 bases at J, with 11 bases between the two ends. CDR3 size: 15 residues. Germline V gene sequence: CDR1 LNHDA, CDR2 SQIVND (reference sequence). The CDR3 bases are TGTGCCAGTAGTATAGCCCGAGGGGGATACAATGAGCAGTTCTTC. Translation gives CASSIARGGYNEQFF.

The J gene is TRBJ2-5, the V gene TRBV5-1; perhaps TRBD2 as D (6 bases). Per germline, CDR1 SGHRS and CDR2 YFSETQ. The ends were cut back, 2 bases at V and 7 bases at J, with 21 bases in the middle. The CDR3 is 16 amino acids. Here the CDR3 reads CASSFGGRIILGTQYF. In DNA form, the CDR3 reads TGCGCCAGCAGCTTCGGGGGACGGATAATATTGGGGACCCAGTACTTC.

This clone was recorded a few times. The V and J genes are TRBV27 and TRBJ2-7; D is unclear. This CDR3 is 11 amino acids long. V lost 6 bases, J lost 4 bases, and 7 bases lay in between. Germline CDR1 and CDR2: MNHEY and SMNVEV (reference sequence). The chain's CDR3 is CASSTLYEQYF. The CDR3 DNA reads TGTGCCAGCAGCACTTTATACGAGCAGTACTTC.